One and the same sample provided the 14 T cell receptor beta chains below, sequenced in a study of T cells after yellow fever vaccination. Each CDR3 protein is one row after TCRdb ran MiXCR on the 5' RACE reads. Of some 320,000 distinct CDR3 sequences in the sample, over 3.5% were seen once. This material consisted of PBMCs, taken 15 days after the yellow fever booster vaccination. All receptors derive from a man between 18 and 35 years old who received the YFV17D yellow fever vaccine.

This clonotype was observed a handful of times. This rearrangement joins TRBV6-5 to TRBJ1-2; TRBD1 aligns across 7 bases. Trimming removed 5 bases from V and 8 bases from J; junction bases left unmatched: 11. Germline assignment: CDR1 MNHEY and CDR2 SVGAGI. The CDR3 consists of 14 residues. The DNA for the CDR3 is TGTGCCAGCAGTGATCCAACAGGGGCGGAAGGCTACACCTTC. Amino acid sequence: CASSDPTGAEGYTF.

This clonotype was observed at least ten times. V gene TRBV12-3 or TRBV12-4 combines with J gene TRBJ2-1; D perhaps matches TRBD1 (6 bases). Deletions cut 6 bases from V and 4 bases from J, with 16 bases between. The CDR3 totals 15 residues. The CDR3: CASSKQGRGYNEQFF. The CDR3, as DNA: TGTGCCAGCAGCAAGCAGGGGCGAGGTTACAATGAGCAGTTCTTC.

The chain carries TRBV7-2 and TRBJ1-6; 9 bases are shared with TRBD1. This CDR3 is 15 amino acids long. The junction had 7 bases not matched to a gene; V was cut back by 5 bases and J by 8 bases. Germline CDR1 is SGHTA and CDR2 is FQGNSA. The CDR3 loop reads CASSRNGQGYSPLHF. The CDR3 DNA follows: TGTGCCAGCAGCCGAAACGGACAGGGGTATTCACCCCTCCACTTT.

The chain links TRBV18 to TRBJ1-6; D gene uncertain. Germline values: CDR1 KGHSH, CDR2 LQKENI. The V end was cut by 6 bases, the J end by 9 bases, with 15 bases between. The CDR3 covers 14 residues. This CDR3 reads CASSQSTQSSPLHF. The CDR3 DNA reads TGTGCCAGCTCGCAATCTACCCAATCTTCACCCCTCCACTTT.

The V and J genes are TRBV5-1 and TRBJ2-7; 9 bases match TRBD1. With V trimmed by 3 bases and J by 7 bases, 8 bases remained unmatched. CDR1 and CDR2 from the germline V gene are SGHRS and YFSETQ. This CDR3 is built from 14 residues. Written as DNA, the CDR3 is TGCGCCAGCAGCTCCAACAGGGGGCAGGTTGAGCAGTACTTC. This codes for CASSSNRGQVEQYF.

This clonotype was picked up a small number of times. This chain joins TRBV7-2 and TRBJ1-2; D ambiguous. V was cut by 5 bases and J by 3 bases, with 16 bases left in between. The CDR3 has 15 residues. In germline, CDR1 is SGHTA, CDR2 FQGNSA. The CDR3 is CASSAYNIGDYGYTF. The CDR3 DNA reads as TGTGCCAGCAGCGCGTATAACATTGGGGACTATGGCTACACCTTC.

This clonotype showed up many times. In DNA, the CDR3 is TGCGCCAGCAGCCAAGATCGGGGGACAGTACAAGAGACCCAGTACTTC. Its protein product is CASSQDRGTVQETQYF. The V and J genes are TRBV4-1 and TRBJ2-5; D might be TRBD1 (7 bases). CDR3 length equals 16 residues. Germline assignment: CDR1 MGHRA and CDR2 YSYEKL. Trimming cost V 0 bases and J 2 bases, with 13 bases left between them.

The J gene is TRBJ2-3, the V gene TRBV3-1; unclear D gene. The CDR3 loop spans 13 amino acids. V shed 0 bases and J shed 8 bases, with 9 bases lying between them. Germline CDR1 and CDR2: LGHDT and YNNKEL (reference sequence). In DNA form, the CDR3 reads TGTGCCAGCAGCCAAGATCGGTCGGGTACGCAGTATTTT. This sequence encodes CASSQDRSGTQYF.

This clonotype came up many times. The rearrangement links TRBV6-2 or TRBV6-3 to TRBJ2-1; 11 bases are a match to TRBD2. Germline V gives CDR1 MNHEY, CDR2 SVGEGT. The CDR3 consists of 15 residues. The trim removed 2 bases at V and 7 bases at J, leaving 4 bases unmatched. The CDR3 sequence is CASSYQTSGVNEQFF. The CDR3, as DNA: TGTGCCAGCAGTTACCAGACTAGCGGGGTGAATGAGCAGTTCTTC.

This clonotype occurred many times. The CDR3 region is CASSRRGAGHEKLFF. The CDR3 region has the DNA TGTGCCAGCAGCCGACGCGGCGCGGGGCACGAAAAACTGTTTTTT. The rearrangement joins TRBV7-2 to TRBJ1-4; D might be TRBD1 (5 bases). The ends were cut back, 5 bases at V and 8 bases at J, with 18 bases in the middle. The V gene's germline CDR1 is SGHTA and CDR2 FQGNSA. The CDR3 totals 15 residues.

This clonotype has at least ten counts. This rearrangement joins TRBV7-3 to TRBJ2-5, with 10 positions matching TRBD2. The CDR3 runs to 15 residues. The germline gives CDR1 SGHTA, CDR2 FQGTGA. V was pared by 6 bases and J by 5 bases, with 9 bases of the junction left unmatched. The CDR3 here is CASSSSGGARETQYF. The CDR3 DNA reads as TGTGCCAGCAGTTCGAGCGGGGGGGCGAGGGAGACCCAGTACTTC.

This clonotype was counted many times. The chain joins TRBV7-2 to TRBJ2-4, with D perhaps matching TRBD2 (6 bases). The germline CDR1 and CDR2 sequences are SGHTA and FQGNSA. The CDR3 consists of 13 residues. With 2 bases removed from V and 16 bases from J, the gap between germline ends came to 18 bases. DNA of the CDR3: TGTGCCAGCAGCTTATTCCGCCGGGGGAGAAACTACTTC. It encodes CASSLFRRGRNYF.

There are many counts of this clonotype. The chain is built from TRBV20-1 and TRBJ1-2; D ambiguous. Trimming took off 3 bases at V and 1 base at J, with 6 bases between the two ends. The CDR3 runs to 12 residues. CDR1 is DFQATT, CDR2 SNEGSKA, per germline (reference sequence). The CDR3 DNA reads as TGCAGTGCTAGGGGTAGTAACTATGGCTACACCTTC. Amino acids: CSARGSNYGYTF.

This clonotype was observed at least ten times. This chain connects TRBV20-1 to TRBJ1-5; possible D gene TRBD1, 5 bases. V lost 7 bases and J 1 base, leaving 11 bases between the germline ends. This CDR3 is built from 13 residues. Germline loops: CDR1 DFQATT, CDR2 SNEGSKA (reference sequence). CDR3 amino acids: CSGGGRSNQPQHF. The CDR3 DNA reads as TGCAGTGGTGGGGGACGGAGCAATCAGCCCCAGCATTTT.